A selection of T cell receptor beta chains follows, all from one sample in a study of cytomegalovirus exposure and HLA in healthy donors. Only in-frame clones appear in the TCRdb table, and some are missing; sequencing was by immunoSEQ multiplex PCR. The data contain about 190,000 clones, 80% to 85% of them seen just once; the ten biggest clones take up around 0.75%. The sample taken for sequencing was PBMCs. The receptors derive from a woman aged 18-29 years in good health and CMV-seronegative. Each CDR3 is given with its conserved first and last residue. D genes are given only for firm matches. A row's size may be missing; if present it is once, few, many or a size class.

j_call v_call clone_size d_call cdr3_nt cdr3_aa
TRBJ2-7 TRBV5-4 NA TRBD1 TGTGCCAGCAGCCTAGCCCGCGGACAGGGCGGGTACTACGAGCAGTACTTC CASSLARGQGGYYEQYF
TRBJ2-2 TRBV4-1 NA NA TGCGCCAGCAGCCAAGACAGGGCCACCGGGGAGCTGTTTTTT CASSQDRATGELFF
TRBJ2-7 TRBV13 NA NA TGTGCCAGCAGCACCCGACAGGTAGGGGTCCACGAGCAGTACTTC CASSTRQVGVHEQYF
TRBJ2-1 TRBV19 NA NA TGTGCCAGTAGTATAGTTATAGGGAGCGATGAGCAGTTCTTC CASSIVIGSDEQFF
TRBJ2-7 TRBV6-4 NA NA TGTGCCAGGTTGGACGGGACATACGAGCAGTACTTC CARLDGTYEQYF
TRBJ2-4 TRBV9 once TRBD1 TGTGCCAGCAGCCCTCCCGGGACAGGGGGCATGGGGAACATTCAGTACTTC CASSPPGTGGMGNIQYF
TRBJ2-1 TRBV6-5 few TRBD2 TGTGCCAGCAGTTACTATCTAGCGGGCAATGAGCAGTTCTTC CASSYYLAGNEQFF
TRBJ2-2 TRBV4-2 NA NA TGTGCCAGCAGACAGGGGGGGGGAGCGGGAGGCTCCGGGGAGCTGTTTTTT CASRQGGGAGGSGELFF
TRBJ2-2 TRBV7-9 NA TRBD2 TGTGCCAGCAGCTTTGGACTAGCGGGAGGGCACACCGGGGAGCTGTTTTTT CASSFGLAGGHTGELFF
TRBJ1-4 TRBV14 once NA TGTGCCAGCAGTTGGTCCTACTCGTCAACTAATGAAAAACTGTTTTTT CASSWSYSSTNEKLFF
TRBJ2-3 TRBV5-1 once TRBD2 TGCGCCAGCAGCTTCCGTTTAGCGGGAGGTAGCACAGATACGCAGTATTTT CASSFRLAGGSTDTQYF
TRBJ1-2 TRBV13 NA NA TGTGCCAGCAGGGCCAGCGGCCAGGGGAGATTTGGCTACACCTTC CASRASGQGRFGYTF
TRBJ1-6 TRBV6-5 NA NA TGTGCCAGCAGTTACGACAGTTGGAATTCACCCCTCCACTTT CASSYDSWNSPLHF
TRBJ1-5 TRBV7-2 NA NA TGTGCCAGCAGCTTAGGGGCAGGCTACAATCAGCCCCAGCATTTT CASSLGAGYNQPQHF
TRBJ1-2 TRBV27 NA TRBD1 TGTGCCAGCAGTGCCTGGGACAGAGGGTGGGGCTACACCTTC CASSAWDRGWGYTF
TRBJ2-7 TRBV2 NA TRBD2 TGTGCCAGCAGTGTCCCTAGCGGGAGCTCCTACGAGCAGTACTTC CASSVPSGSSYEQYF
TRBJ2-3 TRBV7-2 NA NA TGTGCCAGCAGCCTTAGCAGGGGGGCAGATACGCAGTATTTT CASSLSRGADTQYF
TRBJ2-1 TRBV9 NA TRBD2 TGTGCCAGCAGCGTCATCGGGACTAGTGGGAACAATGAGCAGTTCTTC CASSVIGTSGNNEQFF
TRBJ2-6 TRBV7-6 NA NA TGTGCCAGCAGCTCCTCCCCTTACAGGGAATCCCAGAAGGGGGCCAACGTCCTGACTTTC CASSSSPYRESQKGANVLTF
TRBJ2-1 TRBV7-3 NA NA TGTGCCAGCAGCCGGGCGGGCTCCCCGTACGGCGAGCAGTTCTTC CASSRAGSPYGEQFF
TRBJ2-5 TRBV5-1 NA NA TGCGCCAGCAGCTTGGGGTACGGGGAAGAGACCCAGTACTTC CASSLGYGEETQYF
TRBJ2-1 TRBV7-8 NA TRBD2 TGTGCCAGCAGCTTATTCGGGACTAGCGGGGGGGCAAGCTACAATGAGCAGTTCTTC CASSLFGTSGGASYNEQFF
TRBJ2-7 TRBV12-5 NA TRBD2 TGTGCTAGTGGTTCTATGACTAGCGGGATTCTTTACGAGCAGTACTTC CASGSMTSGILYEQYF
TRBJ2-4 TRBV6-6 NA TRBD1 TGTGCCAGCAAAGGACAGGGGGGATTGAACATTCAGTACTTC CASKGQGGLNIQYF
TRBJ2-5 TRBV7-8 NA NA TGTGCCAGCAGCCGACCTACAGGAAAATTAGAGACCCAGTACTTC CASSRPTGKLETQYF
TRBJ2-2 TRBV30 NA NA TGTGCCTGGAGTGTAGGGGTGGACACCGGGGAGCTGTTTTTT CAWSVGVDTGELFF
TRBJ2-5 TRBV14 NA NA TGTGCCAGCAGCCCCTTAAACATCCCCCAGTACTTC CASSPLNIPQYF
TRBJ2-4 TRBV27 NA NA TGTGCCAGCAGTTCCCGGGACTCATTTATTCAGTACTTC CASSSRDSFIQYF
TRBJ2-1 TRBV4-1 few NA TGCGCCAGCAGCCACTTTGAGGCGCCCCACGAGCAGTTCTTC CASSHFEAPHEQFF
TRBJ2-7 TRBV7-9 NA NA TGTGCCAGCAGCCCCGGACAGCGCTCCTACGAGCAGTACTTC CASSPGQRSYEQYF
TRBJ2-1 TRBV27 once NA TGTGCCAGCAGCTCCCAGTGGTTAACCGCCTACAATGAGCAGTTCTTC CASSSQWLTAYNEQFF
TRBJ1-1 TRBV5-1 NA TRBD1 TGCGCCAGCAGCTTGCGCCGGGACAGCTATGAAGCTTTCTTT CASSLRRDSYEAFF
TRBJ1-6 TRBV5-1 NA NA TGCGCCAGCAGCAGCTTAGGAGGGGACCTTAATTCACCCCTCCACTTT CASSSLGGDLNSPLHF
TRBJ2-3 TRBV5-6 NA NA TGTGCCAGCAGTCTCCTATCGAGCACAGATACGCAGTATTTT CASSLLSSTDTQYF
TRBJ2-7 TRBV5-1 NA NA TGCGCCAGCAGCTTGGGACAGGGAGGTTACTACGAGCAGTACTTC CASSLGQGGYYEQYF
TRBJ2-1 TRBV7-9 NA NA TGTGCCAGCAGCTTGCGAAATGAGCAGTTCTTC CASSLRNEQFF
TRBJ2-3 TRBV27 NA TRBD2 TGTGCCAGCAGCCCCTGGGAGGGCCGCACAGATACGCAGTATTTT CASSPWEGRTDTQYF
TRBJ2-3 TRBV28 NA TRBD1 TGTGCCTCGACAGGGGGCCACTCAGATACGCAGTATTTT CASTGGHSDTQYF
TRBJ2-7 TRBV5-1 few NA TGCGCCAGCAGCGCAGGGGATTCCTCCTACGAGCAGTACTTC CASSAGDSSYEQYF
TRBJ1-3 TRBV18 NA TRBD1 TGTGCCAGCTCACAAGTACCGGGACAGGGGGTACTCTCTGGAAACACCATATATTTT CASSQVPGQGVLSGNTIYF
TRBJ1-2 TRBV15 NA NA TGTGCCACCAGGGAGGGTTTACAGATTAACTATGGCTACACCTTC CATREGLQINYGYTF
TRBJ1-1 TRBV27 NA NA TGTGCCAGCAGTCCAGGATCTTACACTGAAGCTTTCTTT CASSPGSYTEAFF
TRBJ2-7 TRBV7-2 NA NA TGTGCCAGCAGCCGCGCAGGGGTCGATCGGGAGCAGTACTTC CASSRAGVDREQYF
TRBJ2-5 TRBV7-9 NA TRBD2 TGTGCCAGCAGCCCCAGACTAGCGGGGGGTAGGGAGACCCAGTACTTC CASSPRLAGGRETQYF
TRBJ2-7 TRBV2 NA TRBD2 TGTGCCAGCAGTGCAGCGGGAGCACCCGAGCAGTACTTC CASSAAGAPEQYF
TRBJ1-4 TRBV5-1 few TRBD1 TGCGCCAGCAGCTCCCGGGACAGGGGGAATGAAAAACTGTTTTTT CASSSRDRGNEKLFF